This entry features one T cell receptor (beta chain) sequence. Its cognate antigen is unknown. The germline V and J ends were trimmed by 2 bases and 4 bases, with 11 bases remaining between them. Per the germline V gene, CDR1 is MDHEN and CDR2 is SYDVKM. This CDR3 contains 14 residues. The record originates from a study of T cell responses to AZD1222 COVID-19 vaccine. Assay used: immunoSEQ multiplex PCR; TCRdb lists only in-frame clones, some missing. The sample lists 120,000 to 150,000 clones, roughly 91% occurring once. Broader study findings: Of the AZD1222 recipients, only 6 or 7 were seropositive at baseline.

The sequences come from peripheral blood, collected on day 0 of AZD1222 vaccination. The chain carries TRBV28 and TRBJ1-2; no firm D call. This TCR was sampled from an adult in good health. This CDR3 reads CASSLRGNTYGYTF. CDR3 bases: TGTGCCAGCAGTTTACGAGGGAACACCTATGGCTACACCTTC.